Shown below are 3 T cell receptor beta chains from a single sample sequenced in a study of blood T cells in healthy people across ages (dated by TCRdb to the mid-2010s). Libraries were made using 5' RACE. The second PCR ran for roughly 6 to 11 cycles and used a J-beta primer mix along with a sample-barcoded 5' primer. TCRdb's own reprocessing of the public reads used fastp at Q25 and MiXCR and kept productive beta chains. Every entry covers one CDR3 protein and lists the most common genes and DNA from its rows. For this sample the table gives around 1,800,000 distinct CDR3 sequences, of which roughly 43% were detected only once. The ten largest clonotypes hold more than 20% of the sample. The sequenced material came from blood. The receptor set was obtained from a human donor in good health.

The count of this clonotype is one. The rearrangement joins TRBV29-1 to TRBJ2-5, with a weak D call TRBD2 (5 bases). V dropped 6 bases and J dropped 5 bases, with 22 bases sitting between them. Germline CDR1 reads SQVTM; CDR2 reads ANQGSEA. The CDR3 sequence is 15 residues long. The CDR3 reads CSVLPGGGTGETQYF. The CDR3 DNA reads TGCAGCGTCCTTCCCGGAGGAGGAACTGGGGAGACCCAGTACTTC.

This clonotype turned up a few times. The V gene is TRBV6-5, the J gene TRBJ1-1, with no clear D. The CDR3 runs to 15 residues. CDR1 and CDR2 from the germline V gene are MNHEY and SVGAGI. The V end lost 2 bases, the J end lost 5 bases, and 15 bases lay between the germline ends. The chain's CDR3 is CASSYARTLETEAFF. DNA for the CDR3: TGTGCCAGCAGTTACGCACGGACTTTGGAAACTGAAGCTTTCTTT.

A remark on this clonotype: At one boundary the junction diverges from the germline segment, which might be a read error. The chain links TRBV2 to TRBJ2-1, with 8 bases aligning to TRBD2. In germline, CDR1 is SNHLY, CDR2 FYNNEI. CDR3 length: 15 amino acids. CDR3 amino acids: CVSSASSAGVGEQFF. DNA for the CDR3: TGTGTCAGCAGTGCATCCTCAGCGGGGGTCGGAGAGCAGTTCTTC.